Listed below are T cell receptor beta chains from one sample, sequenced in a study of human T cells and chemical hapten exposure. A single record per CDR3 protein comes from TCRdb applying MiXCR to the RACE reads. The table records more than 300,000 distinct CDR3 sequences, 4.5% to 5.5% of them present only once. Sequenced here: whole blood, sampled in connection with sensitization to the hapten diphenylcyclopropenone (DPC). The receptor set was obtained from a woman aged 18 to 35 with alopecia areata. Some clones in this sample may be carry-over from other donors' samples. Both conserved end residues are part of each CDR3. The D gene is left open where the match is weak. Only some rows state a clone size, as once, few, many or a class for expanded clones.

j_call clone_size d_call v_call cdr3_aa cdr3_nt
TRBJ1-1 many - TRBV29-1 CSVGVTDNTEAFF TGCAGCGTTGGTGTGACAGACAACACTGAAGCTTTCTTT
TRBJ2-3 - TRBD2 TRBV5-5 CASSLLLAGDSTDTQYF TGTGCCAGCAGCCTTCTACTAGCGGGGGATAGCACAGATACGCAGTATTTT
TRBJ2-7 - TRBD2 TRBV19 CASSISGTSGEQYF TGTGCCAGTAGTATTTCGGGGACTAGCGGGGAGCAGTACTTC
TRBJ2-3 - - TRBV29-1 CSVRLGADTQYF TGCAGCGTTAGATTAGGGGCAGATACGCAGTATTTT
TRBJ1-6 - TRBD1 TRBV20-1 CSARDSANSPLHF TGCAGTGCCCGGGACAGTGCAAATTCACCCCTCCACTTT
TRBJ2-3 many - TRBV9 CASSAQPVPGTQYF TGTGCCAGCAGCGCCCAGCCAGTCCCCGGTACGCAGTATTTT
TRBJ1-2 many - TRBV7-9 CASSSTSLDGYTF TGTGCCAGCAGTTCAACCTCCCTTGATGGCTACACCTTC
TRBJ1-1 few - TRBV13 CASSKQGFSGTEAFF TGTGCCAGCAGCAAACAGGGTTTCTCTGGCACTGAAGCTTTCTTT
TRBJ2-2 many - TRBV7-2 CASSLSSGELFF TGTGCCAGCAGCTTGAGTTCCGGGGAGCTGTTTTTT
TRBJ2-3 many - TRBV7-2 CASSLFEDTQYF TGTGCCAGCAGCTTATTCGAAGATACGCAGTATTTT
TRBJ1-5 - - TRBV12-3/TRBV12-4 CASSRDNSNQPQHF TGTGCCAGCAGCCGGGACAATAGCAATCAGCCCCAGCATTTT
TRBJ1-6 few - TRBV20-1 CSARGSSPLHF TGCAGTGCTAGAGGGAGTTCACCCCTCCACTTT
TRBJ2-3 many - TRBV24-1 CATRGGGRDTQYF TGTGCCACCAGGGGAGGGGGGCGAGATACGCAGTATTTT
TRBJ1-2 many - TRBV7-9 CASSFGQENYGYTF TGTGCCAGCAGCTTCGGCCAGGAAAACTATGGCTACACCTTC
TRBJ1-1 - - TRBV12-3/TRBV12-4 CASSLTGFSGAFF TGTGCCAGCAGCCTGACAGGATTTTCTGGGGCTTTCTTT
TRBJ2-7 few TRBD1 TRBV20-1 CSARPGTGRREQYF TGCAGTGCTAGACCCGGGACAGGGCGGCGCGAGCAGTACTTC
TRBJ2-7 - - TRBV20-1 CSASWSYEQYF TGCAGTGCTAGTTGGAGCTACGAGCAGTACTTC
TRBJ2-6 few - TRBV3-1 CASSQEDGANVLTF TGTGCCAGCAGCCAAGAGGACGGGGCCAACGTCCTGACTTTC
TRBJ2-7 few - TRBV5-1 CASSLWAEQYF TGCGCCAGCAGCTTATGGGCCGAGCAGTACTTC
TRBJ1-5 few - TRBV2 CASTLLGQHNQPQHF TGTGCCAGCACCCTACTCGGGCAGCACAATCAGCCCCAGCATTTT
TRBJ1-5 - - TRBV29-1 CSVEGYYSNQPQHF TGCAGCGTTGAGGGGTACTATAGCAATCAGCCCCAGCATTTT
TRBJ1-6 few TRBD1 TRBV28 CASSPRQGPSGSPLHF TGTGCCAGCAGTCCACGACAGGGACCTTCAGGTTCACCCCTCCACTTT
TRBJ2-3 many - TRBV20-1 CSARDHRLTDTQYF TGCAGTGCTAGAGATCACAGGCTCACAGATACGCAGTATTTT
TRBJ2-3 - TRBD2 TRBV5-1 CASSPGTSGGALDTQYF TGCGCCAGCAGCCCGGGGACTAGCGGGGGGGCCTTAGATACGCAGTATTTT
TRBJ2-7 few TRBD2 TRBV6-5 CASRLAGGTYEQYF TGTGCCAGCAGGTTAGCGGGGGGCACCTACGAGCAGTACTTC
TRBJ1-3 many - TRBV28 CASSRGGAGNTIYF TGTGCCAGCAGTCGAGGGGGGGCTGGAAACACCATATATTTT
TRBJ2-1 - - TRBV9 CASSPRGGAPSSYNEQFF TGTGCCAGCAGCCCCCGAGGGGGGGCCCCGAGCTCCTACAATGAGCAGTTCTTC
TRBJ2-7 - - TRBV3-1 CASSQGLVGFFEQYF TGTGCCAGCAGCCAAGGACTAGTTGGCTTCTTCGAGCAGTACTTC
TRBJ1-4 many TRBD1 TRBV7-9 CASSRQGMTNEKLFF TGTGCCAGCAGCAGACAGGGTATGACTAATGAAAAACTGTTTTTT
TRBJ1-1 many - TRBV29-1 CSVEDGRNTEAFF TGCAGCGTTGAAGATGGAAGGAACACTGAAGCTTTCTTT
TRBJ1-1 many - TRBV7-9 CASSPSAGGRTEAFF TGTGCCAGCAGCCCATCCGCGGGGGGGCGAACTGAAGCTTTCTTT
TRBJ1-1 few - TRBV12-5 CASGFAVAGISTEAFF TGTGCTAGTGGTTTCGCCGTTGCCGGGATCTCCACTGAAGCTTTCTTT
TRBJ2-5 - - TRBV6-5 CASSYSFFGQGLGETQYF TGTGCCAGCAGTTACTCTTTTTTCGGACAGGGACTAGGAGAGACCCAGTACTTC
TRBJ1-4 - - TRBV28 CASNLRAGGNEKLFF TGTGCCAGCAATCTCCGAGCGGGGGGGAATGAAAAACTGTTTTTT
TRBJ2-1 many TRBD2 TRBV28 CASSLSGGHFNEQFF TGTGCCAGCAGCCTTAGCGGGGGGCATTTCAATGAGCAGTTCTTC
TRBJ2-2 many - TRBV4-2 CASSQGETSGELFF TGTGCCAGCAGCCAAGGCGAGACGTCCGGGGAGCTGTTTTTT
TRBJ2-1 few TRBD2 TRBV27 CATRGGPYNEQFF TGTGCCACCCGGGGGGGCCCCTACAATGAGCAGTTCTTC
TRBJ2-1 - - TRBV12-3/TRBV12-4 CASSQLAKLYNEQFF TGTGCCAGCAGTCAACTAGCTAAACTCTACAATGAGCAGTTCTTC
TRBJ2-3 many - TRBV7-2 CASSLILAATDTQYF TGTGCCAGCAGCTTAATTCTTGCGGCCACAGATACGCAGTATTTT
TRBJ2-2 - - TRBV6-2/TRBV6-3 CASSRPGELFF TGTGCCAGCAGTCGCCCCGGGGAGCTGTTTTTT
TRBJ2-2 few - TRBV5-1 CASSVGGHLNTGELFF TGCGCCAGCAGCGTAGGGGGACACTTGAACACCGGGGAGCTGTTTTTT
TRBJ1-6 - TRBD1 TRBV6-5 CASSYWTGRPLSPLHF TGTGCCAGCAGTTATTGGACAGGGAGGCCCCTTTCGCCCCTCCACTTT
TRBJ2-5 - TRBD2 TRBV7-9 CASSLGPPERGGRETQYF TGTGCCAGCAGCTTAGGGCCCCCGGAGCGGGGGGGCCGAGAGACCCAGTACTTC
TRBJ2-3 - TRBD2 TRBV10-3 CAISPHLGGDRSTDTQYF TGTGCCATCAGCCCTCACCTGGGGGGGGACCGAAGCACAGATACGCAGTATTTT
TRBJ2-5 - TRBD2 TRBV5-1 CASSFATTSRETQYF TGCGCCAGCAGCTTTGCTACGACTAGCCGGGAGACCCAGTACTTC
TRBJ2-3 many - TRBV3-1 CASSQNIEDTQYF TGTGCCAGCAGCCAAAATATAGAAGATACGCAGTATTTT
TRBJ2-7 many - TRBV20-1 CSVPDGGRTYEQYF TGCAGTGTTCCAGACGGGGGCCGTACCTACGAGCAGTACTTC
TRBJ1-2 - - TRBV4-1 CASSQTTQSYYGYTF TGCGCCAGCAGCCAGACCACCCAAAGTTACTATGGCTACACCTTC
TRBJ1-5 many - TRBV4-3 CASSHGVDQPQHF TGCGCCAGCAGCCACGGAGTAGATCAGCCCCAGCATTTT
TRBJ2-1 many TRBD1 TRBV5-1 CASSGKTGSRSYNEQFF TGCGCCAGCAGCGGCAAGACAGGGTCTCGCTCCTACAATGAGCAGTTCTTC
TRBJ1-4 few - TRBV2 CASSEAHEKLFF TGTGCCAGCAGTGAAGCCCACGAAAAACTGTTTTTT
TRBJ1-2 - - TRBV28 CASSPGTTNYGYTF TGTGCCAGCAGCCCGGGTACCACTAACTATGGCTACACCTTC
TRBJ2-3 few - TRBV6-5 CASSSLSHTDTQYF TGTGCCAGCAGTTCCCTATCTCACACAGATACGCAGTATTTT
TRBJ1-1 many - TRBV7-2 CASGGPVTEAFF TGTGCCAGCGGAGGGCCCGTCACTGAAGCTTTCTTT
TRBJ2-7 many - TRBV20-1 CSAEGRSYEQYF TGCAGTGCTGAGGGCCGAAGCTACGAGCAGTACTTC